The subject of this entry is one T cell receptor (beta chain). This clone was counted once. What antigen it recognizes has not been identified. Base qualities are not recorded, but no much larger clone differs from it by a single base. This record belongs to a study of shared T cell receptors in the human thymus (dated by TCRdb to 2020 to 2022). In terms of the full investigation: The study examined how self-reactive, shared T-cell receptor alpha chains are generated in the human thymus.

Library preparation used the immunoSEQ multiplex PCR assay. In its TCRdb copy, this immuneACCESS table keeps in-frame sequences only and misses some clones. Where compared with another copy, unresolved V genes explain less than half of these, and the others have no known cause. The sample table records 720,000 or so clones; 70% to 90% of these occur just once. Of the sample, around 0.0099% falls within the top ten clones. From the cysteine up to the phenylalanine, the CDR3 has a length of 15 residues. This entry keeps only the CDR3 DNA: 45 bases, framed from base 1. The germline V gene gives CDR1 as SGDLS and CDR2 as YYNGEE. Cut back by 0 bases and 5 bases, the V and J ends lie 14 bases apart. These same data were also listed under a study on human thymus T cells. Looking at the second paper: The donors were immunologically healthy infants in Finland who had open corrective cardiac surgery for congenital heart defects. The thymus tissue came from surgical resects taken out during corrective cardiac surgery. V and J gene segment usage appeared biased in both thymic and peripheral blood repertoires. The related research reported highly overlapping thymic TCR repertoires among unrelated individuals. The study characterized TCR alpha and beta repertoires from seven to nine infant thymus samples and four related peripheral blood samples. Donor ages ranged from about 7 to 250 days, and the cohort comprised five or six male and a couple of female infants. Thymocytes were released mechanically from tissue and stored at -70 °C as pellets of roughly 9-31 million cells. A QIAsymphony instrument was used to extract genomic DNA from the frozen cell pellets. TCRB and TCRAD loci were amplified from a standardized quantity of quality-controlled genomic DNA using the immunoSEQ multiplex PCR assay. The amplicons spanned the V(D)J region and were long enough to cover the CDR3 and allow V and J genes to be identified. Amplicon sequencing was performed on an Illumina platform through the commercial immunoSEQ service. Primer bias and sequencing errors were corrected using previously described methods, and TCRAD and TCRB definitions followed the IMGT database. The repertoires were analysed using immunoSEQ Analyzer 3.0 and VDJTools for basic statistics, V/J segment usage, diversity estimates, rarefaction and pairwise overlap. To estimate diversity, the Chao1, ChaoE, Efron-Thisted, Shannon and inverse Simpson indices were applied, and diversity was also estimated on datasets down-sampled to the smallest sample. Repertoire overlap used strict matching of CDR3 nucleotide sequence, V gene and J gene, with Jaccard-based multidimensional scaling clustering. On average, approximately 800,000 unique TCRB clonotypes were obtained from thymus samples, compared with around 78,000 from blood samples.

The sequencing sample was made of thymocytes. This sequence originates from a girl under two years old with a congenital heart defect. Donor details come from another sample of the same person, matched by shared clones. This sequence uses TRBV9 and TRBJ2-5; TRBD2 might be the D gene, on 7 matching bases. The bases read TGTGCCAGCAGCGTAGGATGGGGGGGCCGGGAGACCCAGTACTTC. Its protein product is CASSVGWGGRETQYF.